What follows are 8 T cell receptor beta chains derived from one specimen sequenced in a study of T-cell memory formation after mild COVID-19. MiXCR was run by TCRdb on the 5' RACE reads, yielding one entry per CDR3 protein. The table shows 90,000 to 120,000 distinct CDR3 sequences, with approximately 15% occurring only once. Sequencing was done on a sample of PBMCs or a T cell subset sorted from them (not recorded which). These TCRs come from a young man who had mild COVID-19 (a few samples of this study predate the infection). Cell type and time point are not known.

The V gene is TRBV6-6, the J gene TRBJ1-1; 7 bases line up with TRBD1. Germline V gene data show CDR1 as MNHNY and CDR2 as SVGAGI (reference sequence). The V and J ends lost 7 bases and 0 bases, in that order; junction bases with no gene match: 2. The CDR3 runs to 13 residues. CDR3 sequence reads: CASKTGLNTEAFF. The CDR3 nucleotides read TGTGCCAGCAAGACAGGGTTGAACACTGAAGCTTTCTTT.

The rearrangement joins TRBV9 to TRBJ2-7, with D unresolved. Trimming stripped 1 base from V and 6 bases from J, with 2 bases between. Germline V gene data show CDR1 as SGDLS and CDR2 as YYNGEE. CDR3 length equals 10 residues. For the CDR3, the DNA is TGTGCCAGCAGCGTAAGCGAGCAGTACGTC. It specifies CASSVSEQYV.

The chain's CDR3 is CASSLGQGIHNEQFF. Here the CDR3 DNA reads TGTGCCAGCAGCTTAGGACAGGGGATCCACAATGAGCAGTTCTTC. This chain joins TRBV11-3 and TRBJ2-1; 8 bases agree with TRBD1. Germline lookup yields CDR1 SGHNT and CDR2 YENEEA. The CDR3 contains 15 residues. V lost 1 base to trimming and J lost 5 bases; unmatched junction nucleotides: 4.

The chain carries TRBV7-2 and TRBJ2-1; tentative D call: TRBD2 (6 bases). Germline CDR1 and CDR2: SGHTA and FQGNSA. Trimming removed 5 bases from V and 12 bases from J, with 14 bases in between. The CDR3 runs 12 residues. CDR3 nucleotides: TGTGCCAGCAGCCCGACTAGGACTCTGCAGTTCTTC. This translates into CASSPTRTLQFF.

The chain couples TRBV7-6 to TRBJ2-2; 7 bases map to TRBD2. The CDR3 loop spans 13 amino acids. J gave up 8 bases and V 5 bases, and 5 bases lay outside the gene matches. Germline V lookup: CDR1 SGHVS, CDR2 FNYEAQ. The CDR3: CASSRGSGGELFF. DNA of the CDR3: TGTGCCAGCAGCCGGGGTAGCGGGGGGGAGCTGTTTTTT.

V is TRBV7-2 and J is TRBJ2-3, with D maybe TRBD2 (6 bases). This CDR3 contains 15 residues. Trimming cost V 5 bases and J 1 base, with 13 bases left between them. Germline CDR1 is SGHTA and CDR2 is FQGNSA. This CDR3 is CASSGLPGGTDTQYF. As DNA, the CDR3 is TGTGCCAGCAGCGGCCTGCCGGGGGGCACAGATACGCAGTATTTT.

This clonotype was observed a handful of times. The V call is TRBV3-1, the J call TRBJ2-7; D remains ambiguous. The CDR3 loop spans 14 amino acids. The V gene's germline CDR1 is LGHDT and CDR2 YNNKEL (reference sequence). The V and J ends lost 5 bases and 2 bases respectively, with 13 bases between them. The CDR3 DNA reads TGTGCCAGCAGCTCCCCAGCGACCACCTACGAGCAGTACTTC. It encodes CASSSPATTYEQYF.

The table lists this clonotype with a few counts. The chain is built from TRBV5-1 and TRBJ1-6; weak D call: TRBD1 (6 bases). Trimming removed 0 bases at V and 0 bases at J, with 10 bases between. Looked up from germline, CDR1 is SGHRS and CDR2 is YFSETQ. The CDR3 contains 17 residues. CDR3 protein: CASSLGQGSSYNSPLHF. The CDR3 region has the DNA TGCGCCAGCAGCTTGGGTCAGGGGAGCTCCTATAATTCACCCCTCCACTTT.